This T cell receptor (beta chain) originates from a study of T cells in Graves' hyperthyroidism and ophthalmopathy. General study results and limits: Researchers found most expanded thyroid clonotypes above 0.001 in blood as well. Ophthalmopathy, as predicted by the model, came a median around 6.7 months after the prediction.

In the case of this clonotype: Its antigen is not identified.

RNA transcripts were the template for amplifying TCR beta CDR3 regions. The HTBI set primed first-round TCR CDR3 RT-PCR. From the multiplex PCR reads, TCRdb called clonotypes with MiXCR, one entry per CDR3 protein. Among a few hundred thousand distinct CDR3 sequences listed, around 42% were seen once. Diagnosis of hyperthyroidism was new in patients aged 18 to 65, and its duration was under 2 months. This CDR3 is 12 amino acids long. CDR1 is ENHRY and CDR2 is SYGVKD in the germline V gene. Input material: peripheral blood or thyroid tissue (not recorded which). This chain links TRBV10-3 with TRBJ2-2; 8 nucleotides agree with TRBD2. The receptor comes from a young woman with Graves' hyperthyroidism. The CDR3 here is CDSAGGTGELFF. The CDR3 DNA follows: TGTGACTCCGCGGGGGGCACCGGGGAGCTGTTTTTT.